This TCR beta chain derives from a study of metastatic and nonmetastatic thyroid tumors. The CDR3 is 13 amino acids. The germline gives CDR1 SGHTA, CDR2 FQGNSA. The V and J ends lost 8 bases and 4 bases respectively, with 14 bases between them. The entire patient cohort was treatment-naive prior to thyroid surgery. TCRdb reprocessed the PCR reads via MiXCR. The sample has 30,000 to 40,000 clones; 33% are singletons. The sample was tumor tissue. This clonotype was sampled from a female donor with papillary thyroid cancer or a benign thyroid nodule (not recorded which). Some clones in this sample may be carry-over from other donors' samples. The V call is TRBV7-2, the J call TRBJ1-1; D possibly corresponds to TRBD1 (6 bases). The DNA for the CDR3 is TGTGCCAGCCAAAACAGGGCAGCCACTGAAGCTTTCTTT. This gives the protein CASQNRAATEAFF. The full variable domain, rest sourced from reference TRBV7-2 and TRBJ1-1, is GAGVSQSPSNKVTEKGKDVELRCDPISGHTALYWYRQSLGQGLEFLIYFQGNSAPDKSGLPSDRFSAERTGGSVSTLTIQRTQQEDSAVYLCASQNRAATEAFFGQGTRLTVV.